Below, 27 T cell receptor beta chains from the same sample are listed, as sequenced in a study of T cells in narcolepsy. The method was immunoSEQ multiplex PCR; TCRdb's version includes in-frame clones alone and lacks a portion of them. The repertoire includes around 28,000 clones, roughly 73% of them detected once, and about 1.2% sits in the top ten. Sequencing was done on a sample of CD45RA- memory CD4+ T cells from PBMCs. Every receptor here comes from a human donor with narcolepsy.

The rearrangement uses TRBV5-5 and TRBJ1-2; D gene uncertain. The germline CDR1 and CDR2 sequences are SGHKS and YYEKEE (reference sequence). The CDR3 sequence is 13 residues long. Deletions cut 3 bases from V and 0 bases from J, with 6 bases between. The CDR3 protein is CASSSAANYGYTF. The CDR3 nucleotides read TGTGCCAGCAGCTCGGCCGCTAACTATGGCTACACCTTC. The whole variable domain, remainder taken from reference TRBV5-5 and TRBJ1-2, is DAGVTQSPTHLIKTRGQQVTLRCSPISGHKSVSWYQQVLGQGPQFIFQYYEKEERGRGNFPDRFSARQFPNYSSELNVNALLLGDSALYLCASSSAANYGYTFGSGTRLTVV.

This clone is a singleton in its sample. The chain recombines TRBV5-6 with TRBJ2-6, with 8 nucleotides matching TRBD1. This CDR3 has 16 amino acids. The germline CDR1 and CDR2 sequences are SGHDT and YYEEEE. With V trimmed by 3 bases and J by 1 base, 3 bases remained unmatched. The CDR3: CASSWWTGSGANVLTF. The CDR3 nucleotides are TGTGCCAGCAGCTGGTGGACAGGGTCTGGGGCCAACGTCCTGACTTTC.

The chain employs TRBV19 and TRBJ1-1; D call uncertain. Trimming removed 7 bases from V and 1 base from J, with 19 bases in between. The germline V gene has CDR1 LNHDA and CDR2 SQIVND (reference sequence). There are 16 residues in the CDR3. The CDR3 region is CASIGISKARNTEAFF. The CDR3 DNA sequence: TGTGCCAGTATAGGGATCTCTAAGGCGAGGAACACTGAAGCTTTCTTT.

This clone was counted a single time. The chain employs TRBV6-1 and TRBJ2-1; 7 positions match TRBD2. The germline V gene has CDR1 MNHNS and CDR2 SASEGT. The CDR3 is made up of 15 amino acids. The trim removed 7 bases at V and 0 bases at J, leaving 6 bases unmatched. The CDR3 protein is CASMASGYSYNEQFF. Written as DNA, the CDR3 is TGTGCCAGCATGGCTAGCGGATACTCCTACAATGAGCAGTTCTTC.

V and J are TRBV6-1 and TRBJ1-5, with D possibly matching TRBD1 (5 bases). The CDR3 has 15 amino acids. V was clipped by 6 bases and J by 3 bases, with 15 bases between them. Germline CDR1 MNHNS, CDR2 SASEGT. The CDR3 loop is CASRPDRTLNQPQHF. CDR3 DNA: TGTGCCAGCAGACCCGACAGAACCCTCAATCAGCCCCAGCATTTT.

The genes are TRBV27 and TRBJ1-2; TRBD1 is a possible D gene (5 bases). This CDR3 has 15 residues. The V end lost 3 bases, the J end lost 2 bases, and 13 bases lay between the germline ends. Looked up from germline, CDR1 is MNHEY and CDR2 is SMNVEV (reference sequence). The CDR3 nucleotides are TGTGCCAGCAGTTTTTTCCGGGGGGGAAACTATGGCTACACCTTC. It specifies CASSFFRGGNYGYTF.

The chain recombines TRBV30 with TRBJ1-1; D ambiguous. Per the germline V gene, CDR1 is GTSNPN and CDR2 is SVGIG (reference sequence). There are 13 residues in the CDR3. V was trimmed by 2 bases and J by 1 base, leaving 8 bases between them. The CDR3 DNA sequence: TGTGCCTGGAGTCGCCAGCAGAACACTGAAGCTTTCTTT. It encodes CAWSRQQNTEAFF. The complete variable domain, with remaining parts taken from reference TRBV30 and TRBJ1-1, reads SQTIHQWPATLVQPVGSPLSLECTVEGTSNPNLYWYRQAAGRGLQLLFYSVGIGQISSEVPQNLSASRPQDRQFILSSKKLLLSDSGFYLCAWSRQQNTEAFFGQGTRLTVV.

This sequence joins TRBV19 and TRBJ2-1, with D possibly being TRBD2 (5 bases). The CDR3 length is 13 residues. Germline CDR1 reads LNHDA; CDR2 reads SQIVND (reference sequence). V was trimmed by 1 base and J by 4 bases, leaving 5 bases between them. The CDR3 here is CASSIGTYNEQFF. As DNA, the CDR3 is TGTGCCAGTAGTATAGGGACTTACAATGAGCAGTTCTTC.

The J gene is TRBJ2-3, the V gene TRBV7-9; weak D call: TRBD1 (5 bases). The V and J ends lost 3 bases and 2 bases respectively, with 12 bases between them. Germline CDR1 is SEHNR and CDR2 is FQNEAQ (reference sequence). CDR3 length: 15 residues. This chain's CDR3 is CASSFPRAHTDTQYF. CDR3 coding DNA: TGTGCCAGCAGCTTTCCCAGGGCCCACACAGATACGCAGTATTTT.

This clone showed up just once. The V call is TRBV6-1, the J call TRBJ2-7; possible D gene TRBD1, 5 bases. V was cut by 1 base and J by 2 bases, with 6 bases left in between. Germline V gene lookup returns CDR1 MNHNS and CDR2 SASEGT. The CDR3 has 13 amino acids. The CDR3 bases are TGTGCCAGCAGTGAAGTAGGGGCCTACGAGCAGTACTTC. Residues: CASSEVGAYEQYF.

The V call is TRBV13, the J call TRBJ2-7; no firm D call. Trimming stripped 4 bases from V and 5 bases from J, with 15 bases between. CDR3 length: 14 amino acids. CDR1 is PRHDT, CDR2 FYEKMQ, per germline (reference sequence). This chain's CDR3 is CASSSGSGRNEQYF. DNA for the CDR3: TGTGCCAGCAGCTCCGGTTCTGGCCGTAACGAGCAGTACTTC.

The chain couples TRBV6-5 to TRBJ2-7; D ambiguous. V lost 7 bases, J lost 0 bases, and 13 bases lay in between. The CDR3 runs 14 residues. CDR1 and CDR2 (germline): MNHEY, SVGAGI. CDR3 loop: CASIGRSSSYEQYF. The CDR3, as DNA: TGTGCCAGCATAGGGCGTTCGAGCTCCTACGAGCAGTACTTC.

CDR3 in DNA: TGTGCCAGCAGTTCCCTATCCACATGGTATGGCTACACCTTC. Amino acids: CASSSLSTWYGYTF. The genes are TRBV27 and TRBJ1-2; D is uncertain. Germline CDR1 is MNHEY and CDR2 is SMNVEV (reference sequence). Trimming removed 4 bases from V and 5 bases from J, with 14 bases in between. The CDR3 totals 14 residues.

The chain couples TRBV21-1 to TRBJ1-2; the table gives TRBD1 as D, unverified against the DNA. TRBV21-1 is a documented pseudogene. The CDR3 runs to 14 residues. CDR3 protein: CASSKGQSPYGYTF. CDR3 bases: TGTGCCAGCAGCAAAGGACAGTCCCCCTATGGCTACACCTTC.

The chain couples TRBV5-1 to TRBJ1-1, with a weak D call TRBD1 (6 bases). V dropped 0 bases and J dropped 9 bases, with 12 bases sitting between them. This CDR3 comprises 13 residues. CDR1 is SGHRS and CDR2 is YFSETQ in the germline V gene. The CDR3 spells CASSLVERDKAFF. The CDR3 DNA follows: TGCGCCAGCAGCTTGGTGGAGAGGGACAAAGCTTTCTTT.

The CDR3 nucleotides read TGTGCCAGCAGTCAGGGTCTTGAAGCTTTCTTT. It specifies CASSQGLEAFF. The chain recombines TRBV27 with TRBJ1-1; D is possibly TRBD1 (5 bases). The germline V gene encodes CDR1 MNHEY and CDR2 SMNVEV (reference sequence). Trimming took 5 bases from V and 7 from J, leaving 8 bases between them. This CDR3 is built from 11 residues.

This chain joins TRBV5-1 and TRBJ2-7; possible D gene TRBD2, 5 bases. V lost 0 bases and J 4 bases, leaving 11 bases between the germline ends. Per germline, CDR1 SGHRS and CDR2 YFSETQ. The CDR3 is made up of 14 amino acids. CDR3 coding DNA: TGCGCCAGCAGCTTGGGGACTCTCCAGTACGAGCAGTACTTC. It yields the protein CASSLGTLQYEQYF.

The CDR3 DNA follows: TGTGCCAGTACCGCGAACCGGGGGGTAACAGATACGCAGTATTTT. It specifies CASTANRGVTDTQYF. The V gene is TRBV19, the J gene TRBJ2-3, with 7 bases lining up with TRBD2. V lost 7 bases, J lost 3 bases, and 10 bases stayed unmatched. Germline loops: CDR1 LNHDA, CDR2 SQIVND (reference sequence). The CDR3 runs 15 residues.

The gene calls are TRBV7-2 and TRBJ1-5; D is perhaps TRBD1 (5 bases). Trimming shortened V by 1 base and J by 7 bases, and 5 bases separated the two germline ends. The CDR3 has 12 residues. From germline, CDR1 is SGHTA and CDR2 FQGNSA. The CDR3 sequence: CASSLGGQPQHF. For the CDR3, the DNA is TGTGCCAGCAGCTTAGGGGGGCAGCCCCAGCATTTT.

On this clone itself: In the same sample, other DNA sequences code for this CDR3. This chain uses TRBV4-1 with TRBJ1-2; TRBD1 agrees at 10 bases. Germline loops: CDR1 MGHRA, CDR2 YSYEKL. The CDR3 covers 14 residues. Germline trimming cut 4 bases from V and 7 bases from J; bases unmatched to any gene: 6. This chain's CDR3 is CASSPRDRGVGYTF. The CDR3 region has the DNA TGCGCCAGCAGCCCCCGGGACAGGGGCGTTGGCTACACCTTC.

The chain has TRBV5-1 and TRBJ2-3, with 7 bases aligning to TRBD2. Germline V CDR1 and CDR2: SGHRS, YFSETQ. This CDR3 is built from 15 residues. V dropped 2 bases and J dropped 1; count of bases not matched to a gene: 4. As DNA, the CDR3 is TGCGCCAGCAGCTTCGGGGCGGGAGGCACAGATACGCAGTATTTT. Translated, it gives CASSFGAGGTDTQYF.

This clone was seen more than once but under ten times. The chain employs TRBV7-3 and TRBJ2-3; 14 positions match TRBD2. Germline assignment: CDR1 SGHTA and CDR2 FQGTGA. CDR3 length equals 18 residues. V lost 5 bases, J lost 5 bases, and 12 bases stayed unmatched. CDR3 protein: CASSLEGTSGSLKDTQYF. Written as DNA, the CDR3 is TGTGCCAGCAGCCTCGAGGGGACTAGCGGGAGCTTGAAAGATACGCAGTATTTT. The full variable domain, its missing parts supplied by reference TRBV7-3 and TRBJ2-3, is GAGVSQTPSNKVTEKGKYVELRCDPISGHTALYWYRQSLGQGPEFLIYFQGTGAADDSGLPNDRFFAVRPEGSVSTLKIQRTERGDSAVYLCASSLEGTSGSLKDTQYFGPGTRLTVL.

This chain uses TRBV6-5 with TRBJ2-5, with 7 bases matching TRBD2. This CDR3 spans 14 amino acids. Germline CDR1 and CDR2: MNHEY and SVGAGI. Trimming removed 5 bases from V and 2 bases from J; junction bases left unmatched: 5. The CDR3 DNA sequence: TGTGCCAGCAGTGCCGCTAGCGGTCAAGAGACCCAGTACTTC. Its translation: CASSAASGQETQYF.

This clone showed up just a few times. This rearrangement joins TRBV19 to TRBJ1-2; unclear D gene. Germline-derived CDR1 and CDR2 are LNHDA and SQIVND (reference sequence). CDR3 length equals 14 residues. Trimming stripped 5 bases from V and 8 bases from J, with 18 bases between. CDR3: CASSGRGLVRGYTF. In nucleotides, the CDR3 is TGTGCCAGTAGTGGCCGGGGTCTTGTGCGCGGCTACACCTTC.

The rearrangement uses TRBV5-1 and TRBJ2-7, with D perhaps being TRBD1 or TRBD2 (5 bases each). This CDR3 has 14 residues. Germline CDR1 SGHRS, CDR2 YFSETQ. V lost 0 bases to trimming and J lost 5 bases, with 12 bases between them. The CDR3 DNA reads TGCGCCAGCAGCTTGGTACGAGGGGCTGACGAGCAGTACTTC. Its translation: CASSLVRGADEQYF.

The rearrangement links TRBV6-5 to TRBJ2-7; 9 bases are shared with TRBD2. Per germline, CDR1 MNHEY and CDR2 SVGAGI. Trimming removed 7 bases from V and 2 bases from J; junction bases left unmatched: 3. This CDR3 has 13 residues. In nucleotides, the CDR3 is TGTGCCAGCACGGAGCGGGGGGCCTACGAGCAGTACTTC. This encodes CASTERGAYEQYF.

The chain combines TRBV19 with TRBJ2-1; D gene ambiguous. Germline V gene data show CDR1 as LNHDA and CDR2 as SQIVND (reference sequence). The CDR3 consists of 12 residues. V was pared by 5 bases and J by 4 bases, with 6 bases between. In nucleotides, the CDR3 is TGTGCCAGTAGTTGGGATTACAATGAGCAGTTCTTC. Protein sequence: CASSWDYNEQFF.